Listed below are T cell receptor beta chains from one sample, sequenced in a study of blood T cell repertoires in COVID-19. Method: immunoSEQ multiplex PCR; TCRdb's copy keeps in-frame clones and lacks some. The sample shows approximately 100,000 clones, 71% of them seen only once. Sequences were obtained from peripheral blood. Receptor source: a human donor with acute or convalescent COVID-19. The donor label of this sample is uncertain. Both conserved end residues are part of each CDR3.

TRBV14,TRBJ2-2,CASSPLRGNTGELFF
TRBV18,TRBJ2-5,CASSLGGQETQYF
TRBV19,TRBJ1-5,CASSSTGHEQPQHF
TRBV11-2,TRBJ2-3,CASRVAGGPPDTQYF
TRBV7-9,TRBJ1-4,CASSLRQGTTNEKLFF
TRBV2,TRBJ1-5,CASSASLGGLGNQPQHF
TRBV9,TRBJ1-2,CASSGGYGYTF
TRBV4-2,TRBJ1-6,CASSHGQERDNSPLHF
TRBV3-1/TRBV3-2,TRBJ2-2,CASSFRGAGGNTGELFF
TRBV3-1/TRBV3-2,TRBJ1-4,CASSQDRGEKLFF
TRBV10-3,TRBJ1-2,CAISEWGQGSGYTF
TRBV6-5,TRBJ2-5,CASTGGAVETQYF
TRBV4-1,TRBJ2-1,CASSQDFSYNEQFF
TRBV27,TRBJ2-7,CASSFGTGSYEQYF
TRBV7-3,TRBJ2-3,CASSVRGRSTDTQYF
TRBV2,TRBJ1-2,CASSDQGRGYGYTF
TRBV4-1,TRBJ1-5,CASSQPGVGGGQPQHF
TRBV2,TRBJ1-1,CASIGQNTEAFF
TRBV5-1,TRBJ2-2,CASRGQLDNTGELFF
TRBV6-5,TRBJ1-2,CASKTGARYGYTF
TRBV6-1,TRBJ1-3,CASSEISRRGGATIYF
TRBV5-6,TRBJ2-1,CASSWPDTYNEQFF
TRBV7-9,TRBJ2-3,CASSLSRGSDTQYF
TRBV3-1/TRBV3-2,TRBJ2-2,CASSPQLWRTTTGELFF
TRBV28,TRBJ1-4,CASSHRDRGLTNEKLFF